Each of the 26 T cell receptor beta chains below was sequenced from the same sample in a study of blood T cells in healthy people across ages. A sample-barcoded 5' primer and a J-beta primer mix were used in a second PCR of roughly 7 to 11 cycles. TCRdb re-derived calls from the 5' RACE reads in MiXCR, one entry per CDR3 protein. The sample lists fewer than 800,000 distinct CDR3 sequences, approximately 49% occurring once. The sample consisted of blood. Receptor source: an older woman in good health.

The CDR3 reads CASSLNGRYTDTQYF. CDR3 nucleotides: TGTGCCAGCAGTTTAAACGGGAGATACACTGATACGCAGTATTTT. This rearrangement joins TRBV11-2 to TRBJ2-3; maybe TRBD2 (6 bases). The germline V gene has CDR1 SGHAT and CDR2 FQNNGV. Trimming pared 6 bases from V and 6 bases from J, leaving 19 bases between. The CDR3 is 15 residues long.

The chain combines TRBV12-3 or TRBV12-4 with TRBJ2-1; 9 positions agree with TRBD1. The last part of the DNA fits TRBJ2-7 better; the J call may be wrong. The CDR3 runs 14 residues. DNA of the CDR3: TGTGCCAGCAAGGGACAGGGAACCTACAATGAGCAGTACTTC. The encoded protein is CASKGQGTYNEQYF.

CDR3 sequence reads: CASSFSDIGGEKLFF. DNA for the CDR3: TGTGCCAGCAGTTTCTCGGACATCGGGGGTGAAAAACTGTTTTTT. V usage is TRBV28 and J usage is TRBJ1-4; possible D gene TRBD1, 5 bases. The CDR3 length is 15 residues. Trimming shortened V by 3 bases and J by 7 bases, and 15 bases separated the two germline ends. The V gene's germline CDR1 is MDHEN and CDR2 SYDVKM. The full variable domain, with the rest looked up from reference TRBV28 and TRBJ1-4, is DVKVTQSSRYLVKRTGEKVFLECVQDMDHENMFWYRQDPGLGLRLIYFSYDVKMKEKGDIPEGYSVSREKKERFSLILESASTNQTSMYLCASSFSDIGGEKLFFGSGTQLSVL.

The chain is built from TRBV6-2 or TRBV6-3 and TRBJ2-1; D is ambiguous. The CDR3 runs 11 residues. V dropped 7 bases and J dropped 10 bases, with 11 bases sitting between them. Germline assignment: CDR1 MNHEY and CDR2 SVGEGT. CDR3 coding DNA: TGTGCCAGCACTTCCTTGGCCGAGCAGTTCTTC. Its translation: CASTSLAEQFF.

There are a few counts of this clonotype. This chain uses TRBV6-5 with TRBJ2-7; D call uncertain. With 7 bases removed from V and 2 bases from J, the gap between germline ends came to 18 bases. The germline CDR1 and CDR2 sequences are MNHEY and SVGAGI. This CDR3 spans 15 amino acids. CDR3 sequence: CASKLLALTPYEQYF. CDR3 nucleotide sequence: TGTGCCAGCAAACTCCTCGCGCTAACCCCCTACGAGCAGTACTTC.

The rearrangement uses TRBV7-3 and TRBJ2-1; TRBD2 matches 10 bases. The CDR3 is made up of 16 amino acids. The germline CDR1 and CDR2 sequences are SGHTA and FQGTGA. The J segment lost 8 bases and the V segment lost 5 bases, leaving 12 bases of the junction unmatched. The CDR3 region is CASSLNSGTSVHEQFF. In DNA, the CDR3 is TGTGCCAGCAGCCTCAACTCCGGGACTAGCGTCCATGAGCAGTTCTTC.

The genes are TRBV7-6 and TRBJ2-6, with TRBD1 as a possible D gene (5 bases). V was trimmed by 3 bases and J by 0 bases, leaving 12 bases between them. The germline V gene encodes CDR1 SGHVS and CDR2 FNYEAQ. This CDR3 has 17 residues. The chain's CDR3 is CASSLVRADSGANVLTF. CDR3 nucleotides: TGTGCCAGCAGCTTGGTCAGGGCCGACTCTGGGGCCAACGTCCTGACTTTC.

V gene TRBV5-1 combines with J gene TRBJ1-4; a possible D gene is TRBD1 (5 bases). Trimming pared 0 bases from V and 3 bases from J, leaving 9 bases between. The CDR3 loop spans 15 amino acids. Germline V gene data show CDR1 as SGHRS and CDR2 as YFSETQ. The CDR3, as DNA: TGCGCCAGCAGCTTGGAAGGGGCACCTAATGAAAAACTGTTTTTT. Its translation: CASSLEGAPNEKLFF. The full variable domain, its missing parts supplied by reference TRBV5-1 and TRBJ1-4, is KAGVTQTPRYLIKTRGQQVTLSCSPISGHRSVSWYQQTPGQGLQFLFEYFSETQRNKGNFPGRFSGRQFSNSRSEMNVSTLELGDSALYLCASSLEGAPNEKLFFGSGTQLSVL.

The chain carries TRBV7-2 and TRBJ2-3; D might be TRBD2 (5 bases). The CDR3 has 14 amino acids. V lost 1 base to trimming and J lost 0 bases, with 5 bases between them. Germline CDR1 SGHTA, CDR2 FQGNSA. For the CDR3, the DNA is TGTACCAGCAGCTTAGGCGGGAGCACAGATACGCAGTATTTT. Translation: CTSSLGGSTDTQYF.

This clonotype has just a few counts. The V and J genes are TRBV29-1 and TRBJ2-1; 7 nucleotides match TRBD1. The CDR3 has 15 amino acids. Germline lookup yields CDR1 SQVTM and CDR2 ANQGSEA. V lost 6 bases and J lost 5; bases outside the gene matches: 13. CDR3 sequence: CSVNMDRPTNNEQFF. The CDR3 DNA sequence: TGCAGCGTAAACATGGACAGGCCTACGAACAATGAGCAGTTCTTC.

In this sample, this clonotype turned up a few times. The chain carries TRBV7-2 and TRBJ1-2; no reliable D call. The CDR3 runs 12 residues. Germline loops: CDR1 SGHTA, CDR2 FQGNSA. Trimming took off 5 bases at V and 4 bases at J, with 8 bases between the two ends. The DNA of the CDR3 is TGTGCCAGCAGCCGCAGTAGCTATGGCTACACCTTC. Its translation is CASSRSSYGYTF. The full variable domain, completed using reference TRBV7-2 and TRBJ1-2, is GAGVSQSPSNKVTEKGKDVELRCDPISGHTALYWYRQSLGQGLEFLIYFQGNSAPDKSGLPSDRFSAERTGGSVSTLTIQRTQQEDSAVYLCASSRSSYGYTFGSGTRLTVV.

V usage is TRBV5-6 and J usage is TRBJ2-2; D call uncertain. The V gene's germline CDR1 is SGHDT and CDR2 YYEEEE. With 0 bases removed from V and 6 bases from J, the gap between germline ends came to 3 bases. The CDR3 spans 12 residues. The CDR3 loop is CASSLDPGELFF. The CDR3 DNA is TGTGCCAGCAGCTTGGATCCCGGGGAGCTGTTTTTT.

The chain couples TRBV7-2 to TRBJ2-5; a possible D gene is TRBD2 (6 bases). Germline loops: CDR1 SGHTA, CDR2 FQGNSA. V was pared by 3 bases and J by 1 base, with 12 bases between. The CDR3 covers 15 residues. CDR3: CASSFSSGVQETQYF. In nucleotides, the CDR3 is TGTGCCAGCAGCTTTAGTTCGGGGGTCCAAGAGACCCAGTACTTC.

The chain recombines TRBV3-1 with TRBJ2-1, with 13 positions matching TRBD2. Germline CDR1 reads LGHDT; CDR2 reads YNNKEL (reference sequence). The length of the CDR3 is 15 residues. Trimming at V came to 6 bases and at J to 8 bases, leaving 7 bases not matched to a gene. Here the CDR3 reads CASSRTSGRDDEQFF. DNA for the CDR3: TGTGCCAGCAGTCGGACTAGCGGGAGAGACGATGAGCAGTTCTTC.

V is TRBV27 and J is TRBJ1-2, with 7 nucleotides matching TRBD1. This CDR3 has 15 amino acids. The junction had 12 bases not matched to a gene; V was cut back by 5 bases and J by 6 bases. CDR1 MNHEY and CDR2 SMNVEV come from the germline V gene (reference sequence). In DNA form, the CDR3 reads TGTGCCAGCAGTGAACTCGGGACAGTTACCAATGGCTACACCTTC. It codes for CASSELGTVTNGYTF.

This clonotype appeared a few times. The chain carries TRBV6-2 or TRBV6-3 and TRBJ2-5, with 7 bases fitting TRBD1. After removal of 6 bases from V and 7 bases from J, the junction contained 5 bases not matched to a gene. CDR3 size: 12 residues. Germline-derived CDR1 and CDR2 are MNHEY and SVGEGT. The CDR3 sequence is CASRNRGTTQYF. For the CDR3, the DNA is TGTGCCAGCAGAAACAGGGGAACGACCCAGTACTTC.

The rearrangement joins TRBV29-1 to TRBJ2-3, with D tentatively TRBD2 (7 bases). Germline loops: CDR1 SQVTM, CDR2 ANQGSEA. The CDR3 sequence is 16 residues long. V was cut by 4 bases and J by 2 bases, with 19 bases left in between. CDR3: CSVVLVRGASTDTQYF. CDR3 coding DNA: TGCAGCGTTGTTCTCGTCCGGGGGGCATCCACAGATACGCAGTATTTT.

The chain employs TRBV5-5 and TRBJ2-7, with D maybe TRBD1 (5 bases). CDR1 is SGHKS, CDR2 YYEKEE, per germline (reference sequence). The length of the CDR3 is 16 residues. The V gene lost 0 bases and the J gene lost 5 bases, with 18 bases spanning the gap. This CDR3 is CASSLAQATLVHEQYF. The CDR3 region has the DNA TGTGCCAGCAGCTTGGCACAGGCGACCCTAGTCCACGAGCAGTACTTC.

The V and J genes are TRBV7-2 and TRBJ1-1; 7 bases line up with TRBD1. V shed 5 bases, J shed 4 bases, and the junction held 7 bases outside the gene matches. CDR3 size: 14 residues. The V gene's germline CDR1 is SGHTA and CDR2 FQGNSA. The CDR3 protein is CASSRTGGATEAFF. CDR3 nucleotide sequence: TGTGCCAGCAGCCGGACAGGAGGGGCCACTGAAGCTTTCTTT.

The J gene is TRBJ2-3, the V gene TRBV7-3; 7 nucleotides line up with TRBD2. CDR1 and CDR2 (germline): SGHTA, FQGTGA. J lost 4 bases, V lost 2 bases, and 6 bases had no gene match. The CDR3 is 15 amino acids. The CDR3 nucleotides read TGTGCCAGCAGCTTAGGCGGGAGATCACCAGATACGCAGTATTTT. Protein: CASSLGGRSPDTQYF.

At least ten counts were recorded for this clonotype. The chain employs TRBV7-2 and TRBJ1-2, with D perhaps TRBD1 (5 bases). CDR1 is SGHTA, CDR2 FQGNSA, per germline. This CDR3 has 14 amino acids. Deletions cut 1 base from V and 2 bases from J, with 8 bases between. DNA of the CDR3: TGTGCCAGCAGCTTAGACAGGAGCAACTATGGCTACACCTTC. Its protein product is CASSLDRSNYGYTF.

This clonotype was counted between two and nine times. The chain links TRBV5-1 to TRBJ2-6; D may be TRBD1 (5 bases). V gave up 4 bases and J gave up 1 base, with 9 bases separating them. There are 15 residues in the CDR3. Germline V gene data show CDR1 as SGHRS and CDR2 as YFSETQ. The CDR3 sequence is CASSVTDSGANVLTF. The CDR3 DNA follows: TGCGCCAGCAGCGTGACAGATTCTGGGGCCAACGTCCTGACTTTC.

V is TRBV2 and J is TRBJ1-5, with TRBD1 matching over 7 bases. The length of the CDR3 is 19 residues. CDR1 and CDR2 (germline): SNHLY, FYNNEI. The ends lost 0 bases at V and 3 bases at J; junction bases unmatched: 14. CDR3 nucleotide sequence: TGTGCCAGCAGTGAAGCGCTCCGACAGGGACGGGTATACAATCAGCCCCAGCATTTT. As protein: CASSEALRQGRVYNQPQHF.

This sequence joins TRBV20-1 and TRBJ1-1; D is possibly TRBD1 (5 bases). The germline gives CDR1 DFQATT, CDR2 SNEGSKA (reference sequence). This CDR3 spans 12 amino acids. CDR3 protein: CAFGGGSTEAFF. The CDR3 coding sequence is TGCGCTTTTGGGGGGGGTAGTACTGAAGCTTTCTTT.

The CDR3 loop reads CASSLGLAGYGKNEQYF. In DNA, the CDR3 is TGTGCCAGCAGCTTAGGGTTAGCGGGCTACGGGAAAAATGAGCAGTACTTC. The chain joins TRBV7-2 to TRBJ2-7; 7 nucleotides agree with TRBD2. V was clipped by 1 base and J by 7 bases; unmatched bases: 16. The CDR3 extends over 17 amino acids. Germline CDR1 reads SGHTA; CDR2 reads FQGNSA.

The chain combines TRBV6-6 with TRBJ2-6, with D perhaps assigned TRBD1 or TRBD2 (5 bases each). The CDR3 covers 16 residues. Germline-derived CDR1 and CDR2 are MNHNY and SVGAGI (reference sequence). V shed 7 bases and J shed 4 bases, with 17 bases lying between them. The CDR3 loop reads CASIRGVVGGANVLTF. The CDR3 DNA reads TGTGCCAGCATTAGGGGAGTTGTGGGGGGGGCCAACGTCCTGACTTTC.